This T cell receptor beta chain comes out of a study of Ad26.COV2.S vaccination and SARS-CoV-2 variants. Study context: Ad26.COV2.S shots went into the muscle once or twice, 56 days apart.

The treatment was: around 19 received Ad26.COV2.S at low or high dose, single or two shots; 5 received placebo; per-sample allocation not given. Day 63 following the first vaccine or placebo injection was when the samples were taken. Repertoires were generated with immunoSEQ multiplex PCR, while TCRdb's copy carries only in-frame clones and drops some. This sample yields approximately 460,000 clones, of which 89% are seen a single time; over 1.5% belongs to the top ten. With 1 base clipped from V and 7 bases from J, the junction kept 10 bases outside the gene matches. The germline V gene encodes CDR1 SGHVS and CDR2 FNYEAQ. The CDR3 is made up of 16 amino acids.

The sample consisted of peripheral blood, taken in a trial of Ad26.COV2.S vaccine versus placebo. The J gene is TRBJ2-7, the V gene TRBV7-6; TRBD1 agrees at 10 bases. This clonotype was obtained from a person between 18 and 59 years old who received the Ad26.COV2.S COVID-19 vaccine or a placebo. The CDR3 DNA reads TGTGCCAGCAGCTTAGGTTCGGGACAGGGGACGTGGGAGCAGTACTTC. Translated, it gives CASSLGSGQGTWEQYF.